This is a list of T cell receptor beta chains from one sample in a study of blood T cell repertoires in COVID-19. Assay: immunoSEQ multiplex PCR; the TCRdb copy retains only in-frame clones and omits some. The sample includes about 190,000 clones, less than 85% of them seen just once. Source material: peripheral blood. All receptors derive from a woman between 45 and 60 years old with acute or convalescent COVID-19. CDR3s include the opening cysteine and the closing phenylalanine or tryptophan. The D gene is left open where the match is weak. Size values are once, few and many counts, or a class for expanded clones, and some rows have none.

d_call: TRBD1
j_call: TRBJ2-2
clone_size: few
v_call: TRBV6-1
cdr3_nt: TGTGCCAGCAGTGAAAACAGGGGCGCGATAGCCGGGGAGCTGTTTTTT
cdr3_aa: CASSENRGAIAGELFF

d_call: .
j_call: TRBJ1-3
clone_size: .
v_call: TRBV28
cdr3_nt: TGTGCCAGCAGCTTTGTCGGCTCTGGAAACACCATATATTTT
cdr3_aa: CASSFVGSGNTIYF

d_call: TRBD1
j_call: TRBJ1-4
clone_size: once
v_call: TRBV5-1
cdr3_nt: TGCGCCAGCACCAGACAGGGGCCTAATGAAAAACTGTTTTTT
cdr3_aa: CASTRQGPNEKLFF

d_call: .
j_call: TRBJ2-5
clone_size: .
v_call: TRBV28
cdr3_nt: TGTGCCTCACAGGGTCAAGAGACCCAGTACTTC
cdr3_aa: CASQGQETQYF

d_call: .
j_call: TRBJ2-1
clone_size: once
v_call: TRBV12-3/TRBV12-4
cdr3_nt: TGTGCCAGCAGTTCGAGCTCCTACAATGAGCAGTTCTTC
cdr3_aa: CASSSSSYNEQFF

d_call: TRBD1
j_call: TRBJ2-7
clone_size: .
v_call: TRBV11-2
cdr3_nt: TGTGCCAGCAGCTTAGTGGGCTCGGACAGGGCCTACGAGCAGTACTTC
cdr3_aa: CASSLVGSDRAYEQYF

d_call: .
j_call: TRBJ2-7
clone_size: .
v_call: TRBV7-2
cdr3_nt: TGTGCCAGCAGCTTAGGATCGGTGTCCGAGCAGTACTTC
cdr3_aa: CASSLGSVSEQYF

d_call: .
j_call: TRBJ2-5
clone_size: .
v_call: TRBV6-5
cdr3_nt: TGTGCCAGCAGTTACCGGAGCAGAGAGACCCAGTACTTC
cdr3_aa: CASSYRSRETQYF

d_call: .
j_call: TRBJ1-3
clone_size: once
v_call: TRBV6-6
cdr3_nt: TGTGCCAGCACCCCCTGGCCTCTTGACAGAGGAAACACCATATATTTT
cdr3_aa: CASTPWPLDRGNTIYF

d_call: TRBD1
j_call: TRBJ2-5
clone_size: .
v_call: TRBV7-2
cdr3_nt: TGTGCCAGCAGCTTAGTTTATCATTTGCGGGACAGGGATGACGAGACCCAGTACTTC
cdr3_aa: CASSLVYHLRDRDDETQYF

d_call: .
j_call: TRBJ1-4
clone_size: .
v_call: TRBV5-1
cdr3_nt: TGCGCCAGCAGCTCCGGGGTCCAGGGGGAAAAACTGTTTTTT
cdr3_aa: CASSSGVQGEKLFF